The text below deals with one T cell receptor beta chain. The data are from a study of shared clonotypes between healthy human individuals. Only in-frame clones appear in the TCRdb table, and some are missing; sequencing was by immunoSEQ multiplex PCR. This table holds roughly 450,000 clones, approximately 79% found once. Per germline, CDR1 SGHRS and CDR2 YFSETQ. This CDR3 contains 14 residues. Trimming took off 7 bases at V and 8 bases at J, with 16 bases between the two ends. The sequencing input was PBMCs. This sequence joins TRBV5-1 and TRBJ1-6, with D hard to call. This clonotype was sampled from a woman aged 40 to 55 in good health. Some clones in this sample may be carry-over from other donors' samples. The CDR3 DNA sequence: TGCGCCAGCCCCGCCCCCGGGAAGGATTCACCCCTCCACTTT. It yields the protein CASPAPGKDSPLHF.